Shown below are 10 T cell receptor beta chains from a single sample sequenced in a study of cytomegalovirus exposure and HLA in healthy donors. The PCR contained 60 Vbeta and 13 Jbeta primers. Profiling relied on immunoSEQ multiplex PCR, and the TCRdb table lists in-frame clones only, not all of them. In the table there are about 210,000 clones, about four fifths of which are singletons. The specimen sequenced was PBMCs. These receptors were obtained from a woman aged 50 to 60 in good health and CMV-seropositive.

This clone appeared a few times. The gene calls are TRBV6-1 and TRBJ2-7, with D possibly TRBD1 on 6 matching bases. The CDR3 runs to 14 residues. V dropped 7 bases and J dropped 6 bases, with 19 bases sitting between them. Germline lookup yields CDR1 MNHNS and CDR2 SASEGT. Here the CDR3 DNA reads TGTGCCAGCAACTCGGCAACAGGGTGGGGCGAGCAGTACTTC. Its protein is CASNSATGWGEQYF.

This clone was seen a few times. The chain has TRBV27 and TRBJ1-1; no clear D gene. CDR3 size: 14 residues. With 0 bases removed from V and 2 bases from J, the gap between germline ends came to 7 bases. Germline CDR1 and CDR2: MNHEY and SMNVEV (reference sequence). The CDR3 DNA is TGTGCCAGCAGTTTATCGCGGTTAAACACTGAAGCTTTCTTT. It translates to CASSLSRLNTEAFF.

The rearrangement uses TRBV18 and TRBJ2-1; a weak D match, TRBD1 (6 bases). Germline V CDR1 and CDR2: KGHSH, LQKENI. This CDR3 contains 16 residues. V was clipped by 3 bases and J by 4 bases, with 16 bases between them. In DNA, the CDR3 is TGTGCCAGCTCACCCCCACAGGGTGGGAATTACAATGAGCAGTTCTTC. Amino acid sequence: CASSPPQGGNYNEQFF.

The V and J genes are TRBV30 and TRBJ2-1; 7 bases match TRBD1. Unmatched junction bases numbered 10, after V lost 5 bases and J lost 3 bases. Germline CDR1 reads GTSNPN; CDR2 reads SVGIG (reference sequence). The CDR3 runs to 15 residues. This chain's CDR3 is CAWGIRTGLYNEQFF. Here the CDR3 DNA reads TGTGCCTGGGGAATAAGGACAGGCCTCTACAATGAGCAGTTCTTC. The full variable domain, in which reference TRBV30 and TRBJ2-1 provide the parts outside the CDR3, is SQTIHQWPATLVQPVGSPLSLECTVEGTSNPNLYWYRQAAGRGLQLLFYSVGIGQISSEVPQNLSASRPQDRQFILSSKKLLLSDSGFYLCAWGIRTGLYNEQFFGPGTRLTVL.

The CDR3 protein is CASSLGGRGVNTEAFF. CDR3 in DNA: TGTGCCAGCAGCTTGGGCGGTAGAGGAGTGAACACTGAAGCTTTCTTT. This rearrangement joins TRBV5-4 to TRBJ1-1; D is unclear. The CDR3 spans 16 residues. The germline CDR1 and CDR2 sequences are SGHNT and YYREEE (reference sequence). Trimming shortened V by 0 bases and J by 0 bases, and 12 bases separated the two germline ends.

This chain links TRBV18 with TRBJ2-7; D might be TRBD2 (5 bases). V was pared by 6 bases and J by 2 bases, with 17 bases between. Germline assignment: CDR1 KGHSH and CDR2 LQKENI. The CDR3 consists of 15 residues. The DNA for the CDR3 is TGTGCCAGCTCCGACTACCAGACGGCCACCTACGAGCAGTACTTC. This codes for CASSDYQTATYEQYF.

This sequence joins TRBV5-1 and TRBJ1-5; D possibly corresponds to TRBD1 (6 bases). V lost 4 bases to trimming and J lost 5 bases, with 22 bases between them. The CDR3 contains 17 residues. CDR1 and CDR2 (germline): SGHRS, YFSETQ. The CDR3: CASSGGGAGKADQPQHF. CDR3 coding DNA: TGCGCCAGCAGCGGTGGGGGCGCAGGGAAGGCTGATCAGCCCCAGCATTTT.

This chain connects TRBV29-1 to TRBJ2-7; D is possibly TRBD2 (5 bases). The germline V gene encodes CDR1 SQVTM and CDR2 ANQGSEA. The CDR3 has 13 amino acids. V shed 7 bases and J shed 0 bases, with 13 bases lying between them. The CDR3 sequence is CSARTRDSYEQYF. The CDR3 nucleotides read TGCAGCGCCAGGACCCGGGACTCCTACGAGCAGTACTTC.

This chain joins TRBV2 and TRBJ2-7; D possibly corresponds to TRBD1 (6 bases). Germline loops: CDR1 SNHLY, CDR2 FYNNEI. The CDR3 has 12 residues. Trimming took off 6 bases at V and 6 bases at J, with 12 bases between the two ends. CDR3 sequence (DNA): TGTGCCAGCAGAACAGGGACGCGCGAGCAGTACTTC. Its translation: CASRTGTREQYF.

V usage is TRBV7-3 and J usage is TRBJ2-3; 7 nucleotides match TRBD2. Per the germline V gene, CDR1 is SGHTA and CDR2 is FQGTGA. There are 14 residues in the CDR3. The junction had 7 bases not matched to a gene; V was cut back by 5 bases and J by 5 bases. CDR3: CASSPGRGEDTQYF. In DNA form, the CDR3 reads TGTGCCAGCAGCCCCGGACGGGGGGAAGATACGCAGTATTTT.